Presented here are 16 T cell receptor beta chains from one specimen sequenced in a study of T cells in Graves' hyperthyroidism and ophthalmopathy. Template material for amplifying TCR beta CDR3 regions consisted of RNA transcripts. HTBI primers drove first-round RT-PCR of the TCR CDR3. TCRdb re-called the multiplex PCR reads with MiXCR, one entry per CDR3 protein. The table has 550,000 to 600,000 distinct CDR3 sequences, approximately 44% seen once. Sequencing input: peripheral blood or thyroid tissue (not recorded which). Every receptor here comes from an adult woman with Graves' disease, either hyperthyroidism or ophthalmopathy (not recorded which).

This clonotype was counted at least ten times. The chain has TRBV7-9 and TRBJ1-1; D call uncertain. The germline V and J ends were trimmed by 2 bases and 8 bases, with 12 bases remaining between them. The germline V gene encodes CDR1 SEHNR and CDR2 FQNEAQ (reference sequence). The CDR3 covers 13 residues. For the CDR3, the DNA is TGTGCCAGCAGCTTACCCCGGCGGCCAGAAGCTTTCTTT. Protein: CASSLPRRPEAFF. Variable domain in full (rest from reference TRBV7-9 and TRBJ1-1): DTGVSQNPRHKITKRGQNVTFRCDPISEHNRLYWYRQTLGQGPEFLTYFQNEAQLEKSRLLSDRFSAERPKGSFSTLEIQRTEQGDSAMYLCASSLPRRPEAFFGQGTRLTVV.

This clonotype was recorded many times. This chain connects TRBV28 to TRBJ2-5; 9 bases are a match to TRBD2. The V gene's germline CDR1 is MDHEN and CDR2 SYDVKM. The CDR3 is 14 residues long. The V and J ends lost 6 bases and 3 bases, in that order; junction bases with no gene match: 5. The CDR3 is CASRSLAGEETQYF. As DNA, the CDR3 is TGTGCCAGCAGGTCCTTAGCGGGAGAAGAGACCCAGTACTTC.

The chain recombines TRBV10-3 with TRBJ1-5; maybe TRBD1 (5 bases). This CDR3 has 13 amino acids. Germline CDR1 ENHRY, CDR2 SYGVKD. Trimming removed 7 bases at V and 4 bases at J, with 11 bases between. The chain's CDR3 is CAITGTENQPQHF. The CDR3 DNA reads TGTGCCATCACCGGGACCGAAAATCAGCCCCAGCATTTT.

This chain joins TRBV20-1 and TRBJ2-3; 9 nucleotides agree with TRBD2. The V gene's germline CDR1 is DFQATT and CDR2 SNEGSKA (reference sequence). The length of the CDR3 is 14 residues. With 5 bases clipped from V and 2 bases from J, the junction kept 5 bases outside the gene matches. The CDR3 sequence is CSALIAGVTDTQYF. The CDR3 region has the DNA TGCAGTGCTCTAATAGCGGGAGTCACAGATACGCAGTATTTT.

Concerning this clonotype itself: The junction and the germline gene differ at one end; a read error may be behind it. This chain uses TRBV7-2 with TRBJ2-6; TRBD2 is a possible D gene (5 bases). CDR1 is SGHTA and CDR2 is FQGNSA in the germline V gene. The CDR3 is 14 amino acids. The CDR3 sequence is CASSSIARANVLTF. Written as DNA, the CDR3 is TGTGCCAGCAGCTCTATAGCGAGGGCCAACGTCTTGACTTTC.

The table lists this clonotype with many counts. The chain couples TRBV9 to TRBJ1-5; no definite D call. Germline lookup yields CDR1 SGDLS and CDR2 YYNGEE. The length of the CDR3 is 15 residues. Trimming pared 0 bases from V and 5 bases from J, leaving 12 bases between. The CDR3 DNA is TGTGCCAGCAGCGTAGGGCCAGAAAGAGATCAGCCCCAGCATTTT. Translated: CASSVGPERDQPQHF.

This clonotype occurred many times. The rearrangement links TRBV14 to TRBJ1-6; D is possibly TRBD1 (5 bases). V shed 4 bases and J shed 10 bases, with 14 bases lying between them. Germline V lookup: CDR1 SGHDN, CDR2 FVKESK. The CDR3 sequence is 14 residues long. DNA of the CDR3: TGTGCCAGCAGCCTAACAGGATTACGGTCACCCCTCCACTTT. It is translated as CASSLTGLRSPLHF. Full variable domain (missing parts from reference TRBV14 and TRBJ1-6): EAGVTQFPSHSVIEKGQTVTLRCDPISGHDNLYWYRRVMGKEIKFLLHFVKESKQDESGMPNNRFLAERTGGTYSTLKVQPAELEDSGVYFCASSLTGLRSPLHFGNGTRLTVT.

This clonotype was seen many times. The rearrangement links TRBV7-2 to TRBJ1-6, with a weak D call TRBD1 (5 bases). V shed 4 bases and J shed 9 bases, with 13 bases lying between them. The CDR3 is 14 residues long. Germline values: CDR1 SGHTA, CDR2 FQGNSA. The CDR3 region has the DNA TGTGCCAGCAGCTCGGGGGGGGGGATTTCACCCCTCCACTTT. The encoded protein is CASSSGGGISPLHF.

This clonotype was seen many times. The chain combines TRBV11-2 with TRBJ1-1, with TRBD1 matching over 7 bases. The V gene's germline CDR1 is SGHAT and CDR2 FQNNGV. The ends lost 4 bases at V and 1 base at J; junction bases unmatched: 18. The CDR3 runs to 19 residues. The CDR3 region is CASSSLSSGGRGRNTEAFF. The CDR3 nucleotides read TGTGCCAGCAGCTCTCTCTCTTCAGGGGGGAGGGGAAGGAACACTGAAGCTTTCTTT.

The table lists this clonotype with many counts. This rearrangement joins TRBV5-1 to TRBJ1-1; D is perhaps TRBD1 (6 bases). Germline-derived CDR1 and CDR2 are SGHRS and YFSETQ. Trimming cost V 4 bases and J 4 bases, with 14 bases left between them. This CDR3 is built from 14 residues. CDR3 DNA sequence: TGCGCCAGCAGCCCGGACGGGGGGCCCACTGAAGCTTTCTTT. Protein product: CASSPDGGPTEAFF.

This clonotype has ten or more counts. Germline is not matched at one junction end, which may reflect a read error. This rearrangement joins TRBV5-1 to TRBJ1-1; no definite D call. The CDR3 is 13 amino acids. Germline CDR1 and CDR2: SGHRS and YFSETQ. This CDR3 is CTSSTGPNTEAFF. DNA of the CDR3: TGCACCAGCAGCACCGGACCGAACACTGAAGCTTTCTTT.

This clonotype was detected many times. CDR3 nucleotide sequence: TGTGCCGGATCATCCGAAAGCGGGGAGCTGTTTTTT. Its protein is CAGSSESGELFF. This chain uses TRBV2 with TRBJ2-2; no definite D call. The CDR3 contains 12 residues. Trimming removed 11 bases from V and 7 bases from J, with 14 bases in between. The germline V gene encodes CDR1 SNHLY and CDR2 FYNNEI.

The chain carries TRBV29-1 and TRBJ2-5; D is uncertain. This CDR3 comprises 10 residues. CDR1 is SQVTM, CDR2 ANQGSEA, per germline. The CDR3 reads CSSLQETQYF. CDR3 sequence (DNA): TGCTCCAGCCTACAAGAGACCCAGTACTTC.

This clonotype came up many times. This rearrangement joins TRBV7-9 to TRBJ1-5, with 9 bases lining up with TRBD1. CDR1 SEHNR and CDR2 FQNEAQ come from the germline V gene (reference sequence). The CDR3 spans 14 residues. V lost 5 bases and J lost 4; bases outside the gene matches: 3. CDR3 DNA sequence: TGTGCCAGCAGCAAACAGGGGGCGAATCAGCCCCAGCATTTT. This codes for CASSKQGANQPQHF.

The chain uses TRBV10-3 and TRBJ2-2, with unresolved D. From germline, CDR1 is ENHRY and CDR2 SYGVKD. V was clipped by 4 bases and J by 1 base, with 10 bases between them. The length of the CDR3 is 15 residues. CDR3 bases: TGTGCCATCAGTGTTGGCAATCAGAACACCGGGGAGCTGTTTTTT. It codes for CAISVGNQNTGELFF.

This chain links TRBV6-5 with TRBJ1-3, with unresolved D. Germline V gene lookup returns CDR1 MNHEY and CDR2 SVGAGI. There are 15 residues in the CDR3. V gave up 4 bases and J gave up 1 base, with 11 bases separating them. CDR3 loop: CASSLGGRSGNTIYF. In nucleotides, the CDR3 is TGTGCCAGCAGTTTAGGAGGACGATCTGGAAACACCATATATTTT.